This entry concerns a single T cell receptor beta chain. This entry comes from a study of blood T cell repertoires in COVID-19. In the study overall: Italy, Spain and the United States were the sources of the convalescent and acute COVID-19 samples. PBMCs, B-cell-depleted T cells, or T cells were the source of the cDNA or gDNA that made up the material.

Per the original data handling: Researchers report that nucleated cell counts were estimated from reference gene primer amplification. Sequencing was performed with immunoSEQ multiplex PCR; in TCRdb, only in-frame clones are kept and a portion is missing. Clone size and V and J calls were adopted from that table, with D and trimming inferred from the DNA. The sample carries 200,000 or so clones, 75% to 85% recorded once. V was pared by 8 bases and J by 11 bases, with 13 bases of the junction left unmatched. This CDR3 region has 13 residues. Germline V gives CDR1 MNHEY, CDR2 SVGAGI. The genes are TRBV6-5 and TRBJ1-1, with 8 bases aligning to TRBD1. The sequenced sample was peripheral blood. This receptor was identified in a woman older than 75 with COVID-19, enrolled during active disease. DNA of the CDR3: TGTGCCAGCCTCCTTTCGGACAGGGCAATGGCTTTCTTT. Protein: CASLLSDRAMAFF.